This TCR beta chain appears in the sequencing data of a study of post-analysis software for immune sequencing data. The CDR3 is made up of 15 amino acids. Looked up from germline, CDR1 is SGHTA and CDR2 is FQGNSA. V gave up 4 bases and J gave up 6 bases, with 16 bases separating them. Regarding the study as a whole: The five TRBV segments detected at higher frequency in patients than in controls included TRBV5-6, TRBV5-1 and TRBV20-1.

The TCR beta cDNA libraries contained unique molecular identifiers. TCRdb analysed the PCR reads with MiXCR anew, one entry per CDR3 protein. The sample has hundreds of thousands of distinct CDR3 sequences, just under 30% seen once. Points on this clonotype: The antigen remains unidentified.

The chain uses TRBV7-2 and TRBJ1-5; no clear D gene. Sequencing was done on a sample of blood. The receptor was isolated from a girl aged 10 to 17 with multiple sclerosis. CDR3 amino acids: CASSSTPSAVQPQHF. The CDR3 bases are TGTGCCAGCAGCTCGACACCCTCAGCGGTTCAGCCCCAGCATTTT.